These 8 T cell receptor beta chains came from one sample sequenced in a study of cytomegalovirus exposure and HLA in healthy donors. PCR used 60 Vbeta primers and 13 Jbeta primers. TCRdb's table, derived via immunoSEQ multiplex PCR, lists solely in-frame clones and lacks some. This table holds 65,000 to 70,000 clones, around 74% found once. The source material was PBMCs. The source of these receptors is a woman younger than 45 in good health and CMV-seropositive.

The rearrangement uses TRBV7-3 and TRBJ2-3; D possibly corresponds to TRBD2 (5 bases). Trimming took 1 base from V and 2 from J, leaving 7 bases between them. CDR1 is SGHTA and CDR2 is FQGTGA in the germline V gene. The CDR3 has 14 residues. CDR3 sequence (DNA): TGTGCCAGCAGCTTAAGCGGGTTCACAGATACGCAGTATTTT. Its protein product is CASSLSGFTDTQYF.

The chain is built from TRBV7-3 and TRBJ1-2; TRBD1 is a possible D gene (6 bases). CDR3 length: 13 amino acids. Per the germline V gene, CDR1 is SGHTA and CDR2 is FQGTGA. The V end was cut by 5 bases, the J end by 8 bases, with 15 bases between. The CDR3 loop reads CASSTTTGSGYTF. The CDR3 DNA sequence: TGTGCCAGCAGCACAACCACAGGGAGCGGCTACACCTTC. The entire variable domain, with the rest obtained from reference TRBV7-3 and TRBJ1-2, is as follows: GAGVSQTPSNKVTEKGKYVELRCDPISGHTALYWYRQSLGQGPEFLIYFQGTGAADDSGLPNDRFFAVRPEGSVSTLKIQRTERGDSAVYLCASSTTTGSGYTFGSGTRLTVV.

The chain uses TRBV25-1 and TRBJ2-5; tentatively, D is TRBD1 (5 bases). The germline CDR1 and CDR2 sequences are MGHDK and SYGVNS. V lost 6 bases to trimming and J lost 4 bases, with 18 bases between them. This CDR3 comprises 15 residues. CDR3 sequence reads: CASSAMIGVAETQYF. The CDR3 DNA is TGTGCCAGCAGCGCTATGATAGGGGTGGCAGAGACCCAGTACTTC.

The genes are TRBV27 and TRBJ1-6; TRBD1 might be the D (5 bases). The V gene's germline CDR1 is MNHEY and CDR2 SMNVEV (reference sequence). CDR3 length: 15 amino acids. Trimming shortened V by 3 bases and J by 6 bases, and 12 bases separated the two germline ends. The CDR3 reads CASSLRPGGNSPLHF. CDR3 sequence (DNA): TGTGCCAGCAGTTTGAGGCCGGGGGGTAATTCACCCCTCCACTTT.

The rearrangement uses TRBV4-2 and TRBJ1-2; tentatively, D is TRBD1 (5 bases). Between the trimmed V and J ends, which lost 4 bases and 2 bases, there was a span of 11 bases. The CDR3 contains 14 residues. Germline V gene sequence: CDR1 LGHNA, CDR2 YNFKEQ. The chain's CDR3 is CASSRVDSNYGYTF. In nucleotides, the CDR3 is TGTGCCAGCAGCCGAGTAGACAGCAACTATGGCTACACCTTC.

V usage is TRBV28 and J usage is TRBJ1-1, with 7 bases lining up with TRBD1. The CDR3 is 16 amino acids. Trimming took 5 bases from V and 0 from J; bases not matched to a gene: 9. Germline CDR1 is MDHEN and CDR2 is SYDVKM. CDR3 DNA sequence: TGTGCCAGCAGTCATACCCAGACAGGGTTGAACACTGAAGCTTTCTTT. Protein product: CASSHTQTGLNTEAFF.

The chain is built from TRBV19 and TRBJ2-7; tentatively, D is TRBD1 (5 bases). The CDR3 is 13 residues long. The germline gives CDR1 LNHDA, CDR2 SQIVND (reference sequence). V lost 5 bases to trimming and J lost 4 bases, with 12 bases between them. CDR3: CASSPGSQYEQYF. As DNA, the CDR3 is TGTGCCAGTAGTCCAGGGTCTCAGTACGAGCAGTACTTC. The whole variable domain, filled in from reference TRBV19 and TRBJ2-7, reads DGGITQSPKYLFRKEGQNVTLSCEQNLNHDAMYWYRQDPGQGLRLIYYSQIVNDFQKGDIAEGYSVSREKKESFPLTVTSAQKNPTAFYLCASSPGSQYEQYFGPGTRLTVT.

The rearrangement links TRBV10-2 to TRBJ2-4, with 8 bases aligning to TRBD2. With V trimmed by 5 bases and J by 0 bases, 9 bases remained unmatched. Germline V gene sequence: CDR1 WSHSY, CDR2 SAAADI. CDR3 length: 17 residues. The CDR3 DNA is TGCGCCAGCAGTTTGGCTAGCGGGTCGATAGCCAAAAACATTCAGTACTTC. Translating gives CASSLASGSIAKNIQYF.